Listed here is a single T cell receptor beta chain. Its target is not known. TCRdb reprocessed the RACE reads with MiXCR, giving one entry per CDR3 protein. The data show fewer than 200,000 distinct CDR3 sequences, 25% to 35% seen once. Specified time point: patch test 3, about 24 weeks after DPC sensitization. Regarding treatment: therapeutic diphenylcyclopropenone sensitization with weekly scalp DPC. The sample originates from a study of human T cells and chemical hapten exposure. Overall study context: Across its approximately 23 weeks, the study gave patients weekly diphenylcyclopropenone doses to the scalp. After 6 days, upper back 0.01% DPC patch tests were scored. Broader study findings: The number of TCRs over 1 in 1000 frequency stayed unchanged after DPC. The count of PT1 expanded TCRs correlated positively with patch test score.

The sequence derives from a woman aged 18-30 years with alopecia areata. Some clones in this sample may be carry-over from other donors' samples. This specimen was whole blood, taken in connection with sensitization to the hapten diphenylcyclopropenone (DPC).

The CDR3 region has the DNA TGCGCCAGCAGCCAAGGGGCAGCGGGGGTCACAGATACGCAGTATTTT. It codes for CASSQGAAGVTDTQYF. The chain combines TRBV4-1 with TRBJ2-3; TRBD2 aligns across 8 bases. The germline gives CDR1 MGHRA, CDR2 YSYEKL. The CDR3 consists of 16 residues. The V segment lost 1 base and the J segment 2 bases; nucleotides outside the gene matches: 5.